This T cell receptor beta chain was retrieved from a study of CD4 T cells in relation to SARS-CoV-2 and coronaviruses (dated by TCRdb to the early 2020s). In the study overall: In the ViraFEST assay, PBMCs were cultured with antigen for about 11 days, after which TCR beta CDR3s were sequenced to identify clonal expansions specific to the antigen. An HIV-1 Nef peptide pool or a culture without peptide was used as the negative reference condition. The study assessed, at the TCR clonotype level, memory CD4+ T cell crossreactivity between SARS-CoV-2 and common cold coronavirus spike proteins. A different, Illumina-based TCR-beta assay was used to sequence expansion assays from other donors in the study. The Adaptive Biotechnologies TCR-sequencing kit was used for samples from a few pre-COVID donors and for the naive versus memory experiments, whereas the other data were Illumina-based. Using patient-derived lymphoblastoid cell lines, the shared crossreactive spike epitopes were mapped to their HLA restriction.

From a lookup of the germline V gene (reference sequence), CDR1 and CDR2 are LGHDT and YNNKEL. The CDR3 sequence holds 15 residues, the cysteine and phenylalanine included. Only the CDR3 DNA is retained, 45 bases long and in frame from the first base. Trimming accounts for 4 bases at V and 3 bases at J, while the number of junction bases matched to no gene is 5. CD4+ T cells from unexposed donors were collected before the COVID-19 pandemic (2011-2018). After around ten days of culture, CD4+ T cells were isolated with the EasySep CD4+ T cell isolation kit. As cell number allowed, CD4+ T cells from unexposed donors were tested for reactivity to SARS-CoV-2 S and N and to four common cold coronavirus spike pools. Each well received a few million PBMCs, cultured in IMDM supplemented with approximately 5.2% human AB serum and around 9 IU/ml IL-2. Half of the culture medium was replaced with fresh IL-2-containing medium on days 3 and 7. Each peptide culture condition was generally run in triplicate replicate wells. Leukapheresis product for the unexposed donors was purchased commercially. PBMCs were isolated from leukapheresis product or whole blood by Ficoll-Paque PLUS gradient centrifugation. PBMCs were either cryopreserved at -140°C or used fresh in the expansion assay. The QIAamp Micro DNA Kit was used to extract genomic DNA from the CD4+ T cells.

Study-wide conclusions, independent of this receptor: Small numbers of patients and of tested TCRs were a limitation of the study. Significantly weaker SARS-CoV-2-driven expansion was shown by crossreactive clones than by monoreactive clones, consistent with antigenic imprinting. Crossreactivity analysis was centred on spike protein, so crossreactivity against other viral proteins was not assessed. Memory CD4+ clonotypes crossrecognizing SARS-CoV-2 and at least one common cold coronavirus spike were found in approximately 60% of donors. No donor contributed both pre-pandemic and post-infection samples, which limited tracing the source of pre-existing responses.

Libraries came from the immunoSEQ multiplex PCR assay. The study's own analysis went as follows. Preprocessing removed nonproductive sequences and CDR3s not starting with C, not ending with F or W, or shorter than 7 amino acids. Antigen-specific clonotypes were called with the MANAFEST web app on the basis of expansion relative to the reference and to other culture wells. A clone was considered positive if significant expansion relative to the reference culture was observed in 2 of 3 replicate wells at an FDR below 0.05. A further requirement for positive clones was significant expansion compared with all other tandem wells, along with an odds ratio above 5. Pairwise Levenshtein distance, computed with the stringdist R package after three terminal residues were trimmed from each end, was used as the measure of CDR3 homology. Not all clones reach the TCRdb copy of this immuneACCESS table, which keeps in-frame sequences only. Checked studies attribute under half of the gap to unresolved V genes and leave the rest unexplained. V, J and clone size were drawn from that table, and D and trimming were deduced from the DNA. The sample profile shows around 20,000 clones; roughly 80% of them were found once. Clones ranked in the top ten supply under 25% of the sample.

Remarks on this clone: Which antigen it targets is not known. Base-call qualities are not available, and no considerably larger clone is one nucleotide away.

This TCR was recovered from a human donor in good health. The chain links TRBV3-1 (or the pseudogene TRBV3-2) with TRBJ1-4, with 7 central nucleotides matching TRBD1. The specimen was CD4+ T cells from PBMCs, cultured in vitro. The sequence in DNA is TGTGCCAGCAGCCGACCGGGACAGCCTAATGAAAAACTGTTTTTT. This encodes CASSRPGQPNEKLFF.